Listed below are T cell receptor beta chains from one sample, sequenced in a study of T cells in Graves' hyperthyroidism and ophthalmopathy. TCRdb recomputed calls from the multiplex PCR reads with MiXCR, one row per CDR3 protein. Of 700,000 to 850,000 distinct CDR3 sequences listed, roughly a third are singletons. The specimen was blood. The source is a woman between 40 and 55 years old with Graves' hyperthyroidism. Each CDR3 is given with its conserved first and last residue. Fields, in order: CDR3 length, V gene, J gene, clone size, CDR3 protein. Size is stated for part of the rows, as once, few or many counts, or as a class when the clone is expanded.

len: 13; v_gene: TRBV20-1; j_gene: TRBJ2-7; abundance: few; CDR3aa: CSAMGLAGAVRYF
len: 20; v_gene: TRBV15; j_gene: TRBJ1-1; abundance: NA; CDR3aa: CATSRVNSGGTAGKNTEAFF
len: 15; v_gene: TRBV10-3; j_gene: TRBJ1-6; abundance: NA; CDR3aa: CAISEGAAYNSPLHF
len: 16; v_gene: TRBV2; j_gene: TRBJ2-7; abundance: NA; CDR3aa: CASSARGASGSYEQYF
len: 16; v_gene: TRBV12-3/TRBV12-4; j_gene: TRBJ2-6; abundance: NA; CDR3aa: CASSRDRGSGANVLTF
len: 15; v_gene: TRBV5-5; j_gene: TRBJ1-2; abundance: NA; CDR3aa: CASSWTGGANYGYTF
len: 14; v_gene: TRBV6-5; j_gene: TRBJ1-5; abundance: NA; CDR3aa: CASSEGGWDQPQHF
len: 14; v_gene: TRBV4-1; j_gene: TRBJ2-5; abundance: once; CDR3aa: CAGSPGTSAETQYF
len: 16; v_gene: TRBV20-1; j_gene: TRBJ1-5; abundance: many; CDR3aa: CSARDTKGGGNQPQHF
len: 12; v_gene: TRBV29-1; j_gene: TRBJ2-7; abundance: NA; CDR3aa: CSVEEDRYEQCF
len: 15; v_gene: TRBV5-8; j_gene: TRBJ2-7; abundance: few; CDR3aa: CASSLGRAVPYEQYF
len: 15; v_gene: TRBV12-3/TRBV12-4; j_gene: TRBJ2-6; abundance: many; CDR3aa: CASSPRPSGANVLTF
len: 15; v_gene: TRBV5-6; j_gene: TRBJ2-7; abundance: many; CDR3aa: CASSYLPGQSAEQYF
len: 12; v_gene: TRBV29-1; j_gene: TRBJ2-1; abundance: NA; CDR3aa: CSADGVGTSPFF
len: 15; v_gene: TRBV4-1; j_gene: TRBJ1-6; abundance: NA; CDR3aa: CASSHEPGANSPLHF
len: 15; v_gene: TRBV6-5; j_gene: TRBJ1-5; abundance: many; CDR3aa: CASNPRDRGNQPQHF
len: 15; v_gene: TRBV5-8; j_gene: TRBJ1-4; abundance: NA; CDR3aa: CASSSGQGVLEKLFF
len: 13; v_gene: TRBV29-1; j_gene: TRBJ1-2; abundance: NA; CDR3aa: CSVGSRVDYGYTF
len: 13; v_gene: TRBV6-5; j_gene: TRBJ1-5; abundance: many; CDR3aa: CASSSAAGQPQHF
len: 16; v_gene: TRBV5-4; j_gene: TRBJ1-4; abundance: NA; CDR3aa: CASSQDWASHNEKLFF
len: 13; v_gene: TRBV6-6; j_gene: TRBJ1-5; abundance: few; CDR3aa: CATVRDTNQPQHF
len: 15; v_gene: TRBV29-1; j_gene: TRBJ1-5; abundance: many; CDR3aa: CSVNTRDPGGQPQHF
len: 18; v_gene: TRBV7-9; j_gene: TRBJ1-3; abundance: many; CDR3aa: CASSLIAGGRVSGNTIYF
len: 13; v_gene: TRBV15; j_gene: TRBJ1-5; abundance: NA; CDR3aa: CATSRGVYQPQHF
len: 14; v_gene: TRBV7-9; j_gene: TRBJ1-5; abundance: many; CDR3aa: CASSFQGPSQPQHF
len: 10; v_gene: TRBV12-3/TRBV12-4; j_gene: TRBJ1-1; abundance: NA; CDR3aa: CASSTLKAFF
len: 15; v_gene: TRBV19; j_gene: TRBJ2-7; abundance: few; CDR3aa: CASSILRLGRYEQYF
len: 14; v_gene: TRBV20-1; j_gene: TRBJ1-1; abundance: NA; CDR3aa: CSARGGTGTPEAFF